Listed below are T cell receptor beta chains from one sample, sequenced in a study of response to subunit inactivated influenza vaccine. TCRdb redid the calling of the RT-PCR reads with MiXCR, one entry per CDR3 protein. Among about 540,000 distinct CDR3 sequences listed, 20% to 25% were seen once. The data were also submitted as part of a second study, on T cells expressing NK-cell markers.

The sample consisted of CD4+ T cells sorted from PBMCs, taken 11 to 12 days after vaccination. Receptor source: a man aged 45 to 65 who received an inactivated influenza vaccine. Each CDR3 is given with its conserved first and last residue. D genes are given only for firm matches. Clone size is shown for a subset of rows, as once, few, many or a class of expanded clone.

V	J	size	D	DNA	CDR3
TRBV24-1	TRBJ2-1	few	-	TGTGCCACCAGTGACTCCCGGAGGAGTGAGGCCCGTAATGAGCAGTTCTTC	CATSDSRRSEARNEQFF
TRBV5-1	TRBJ1-4	few	TRBD1	TGCGCCAGCAGCACAGGACAGGGAGGGGGTGAAAAACTGTTTTTT	CASSTGQGGGEKLFF
TRBV9	TRBJ1-2	few	TRBD1	TGTGCCAGCAGCGCAAACAGGGGGCTCGCTGGCTACACCTTC	CASSANRGLAGYTF
TRBV7-2	TRBJ1-5	many	-	TGTGCCAGCAGCTTGATATATGGGGATCAGCCCCAGCATTTT	CASSLIYGDQPQHF
TRBV5-6	TRBJ2-5	once	-	TGTGCCAGCAGCTTGGTTTCGGGGCAGGGCCAAGAGACCCAGTACTTC	CASSLVSGQGQETQYF
TRBV7-2	TRBJ2-7	few	-	TGTGCCAGCAGCTTAGCGAAGGCCCACGAGCAGTACTTC	CASSLAKAHEQYF
TRBV20-1	TRBJ1-3	few	-	TGCAGTGCTAGAGATACGGGGTTGTCAAACACCATATATTTT	CSARDTGLSNTIYF
TRBV7-3	TRBJ2-3	few	TRBD1	TGTGCCAGCAGCCACACGACAGGGGGCTTAAATACGCAGTATTTT	CASSHTTGGLNTQYF
TRBV6-5	TRBJ1-5	many	-	TGTGCCAGCAGTTACTCGGAGGGGGGGAGCAATCAGCCCCAGCATTTT	CASSYSEGGSNQPQHF
TRBV10-3	TRBJ2-3	few	-	TGTGCCATCAGGGAAACTAGTTTAACGCAGTATTTT	CAIRETSLTQYF
TRBV6-2/TRBV6-3	TRBJ2-1	few	-	TGTGCCAGCAGTTACTCGAGGCGGGGGCAGAACAATGAGCAGTTCTTC	CASSYSRRGQNNEQFF
TRBV18	TRBJ2-1	-	TRBD2	TGTGCCAGCTCACCGCGGGAGGGGGCCTACAATGAGCAGTTCTTC	CASSPREGAYNEQFF
TRBV12-3/TRBV12-4	TRBJ1-2	few	-	TGTGCCAGCAGTTTAGGTGGGGGGACAAATGGCTACACCTTC	CASSLGGGTNGYTF
TRBV29-1	TRBJ2-1	-	-	TGCAGCGTTGAAGGGGGGGTCCCCTTGGGGTGGCAGTTCTTC	CSVEGGVPLGWQFF
TRBV15	TRBJ2-3	few	TRBD2	TGTGCCACCAGCAGAGGGGTCAGCGGGAGTGTTGGAACAGATACGCAGTATTTT	CATSRGVSGSVGTDTQYF
TRBV2	TRBJ2-2	-	TRBD1	TGTGCCAGCAGTGAGGGACAGGGGCTCACCGGGGAGCTGTTTTTT	CASSEGQGLTGELFF
TRBV24-1	TRBJ2-3	few	-	TGTGCCACCAGTGACTCCGGGACATCAGGGACAGATACGCAGTATTTT	CATSDSGTSGTDTQYF
TRBV10-3	TRBJ2-7	-	TRBD1	TGTGCCATCAGTAGACAGGGGAGTAGATACGAGCAGTACTTC	CAISRQGSRYEQYF
TRBV20-1	TRBJ1-5	few	-	TGCAGTGCTAGAGAGGTGGGCGCGGGTCAGCCCCAGCATTTT	CSAREVGAGQPQHF
TRBV12-3/TRBV12-4	TRBJ1-1	few	-	TGTGCCAGCAGCCCGCGGATAAACACTGAAGCTTTCTTT	CASSPRINTEAFF
TRBV20-1	TRBJ1-4	once	-	TGCAGTGCCCGACCGGGCCCCCGGGTTGAAAAACTGTTTTTT	CSARPGPRVEKLFF
TRBV4-3	TRBJ1-6	few	-	TGCGCCAGCAGCCAAGATCAGGGGTCACCCCTCCACTTT	CASSQDQGSPLHF
TRBV12-3/TRBV12-4	TRBJ2-1	many	TRBD2	TGTGCCAGCAGTTTCGCGGGGGGGCCGGATGAGCAGTTCTTC	CASSFAGGPDEQFF
TRBV5-1	TRBJ2-5	-	TRBD2	TGCGCCAGCAGTCCAGGGACTAGCAGACAGACCCAGTACTTC	CASSPGTSRQTQYF
TRBV5-1	TRBJ1-2	few	TRBD1	TGCGCCAGCAGCGAGGACAGGGGGTCTGGCTACACCTTC	CASSEDRGSGYTF
TRBV20-1	TRBJ2-1	-	TRBD1	TGCAGTGCTCCCTCAAAAGGACAGGGAATGGGTCATGGTCAGTTCTTC	CSAPSKGQGMGHGQFF
TRBV11-3	TRBJ2-3	-	TRBD2	TGTGCCAGCAGCTTAGCGGGGGGTGCTACGCAGTATTTT	CASSLAGGATQYF
TRBV24-1	TRBJ2-5	-	-	TGTGCCACCTTCGACAGGAGGACAGAGACCCAGTACTTC	CATFDRRTETQYF
TRBV20-1	TRBJ2-7	few	TRBD1	TGCAGTGCTCCGGGACAGGCTTCCTACGAGCAGTACTTC	CSAPGQASYEQYF
TRBV12-3/TRBV12-4	TRBJ1-1	few	-	TGTGCCAGCAGCCCAAACAGGGCCGGGGGCACTGAAGCTTTCTTT	CASSPNRAGGTEAFF
TRBV15	TRBJ1-5	-	TRBD1	TGTGCCACCAGCAGAGCTGACAGGGGTTTGCATCAGCCCCAGCATTTT	CATSRADRGLHQPQHF
TRBV24-1	TRBJ2-1	-	TRBD2	TGTGCCACCAGTGAGGTAGTGGGGACTAGCGGGAAGTTCTTC	CATSEVVGTSGKFF
TRBV5-1	TRBJ2-1	-	-	TGCGCCAGCGGCCTTGAGTCGGGGGAGCAGTTCTTC	CASGLESGEQFF
TRBV29-1	TRBJ1-4	-	-	TGCAGCGTTGAAGGAGGGAATAATGAAAAACTGTTTTTT	CSVEGGNNEKLFF
TRBV6-2/TRBV6-3	TRBJ2-1	few	TRBD2	TGTGCCAGCAGTCGCACTAGCGGGGGTAAGAATGAGCAGTTCTTC	CASSRTSGGKNEQFF
TRBV20-1	TRBJ2-1	-	-	TGCAGTGCTAGAGACACTTACAATGAGCAGTTCTTC	CSARDTYNEQFF
TRBV20-1	TRBJ1-5	-	TRBD1	TGCAGTGCTAGAGATCTGGACAGGGGGCGTCAGCCCCAGCATTTT	CSARDLDRGRQPQHF